This T cell receptor beta chain was sequenced in a study of cytomegalovirus exposure and HLA in healthy donors. Study-wide points: Most TCR sequences were seen very rarely across donors, but some public TCRs occurred in many.

Each donor was healthy, and each was a bone marrow donor. Researchers ran the PCR with 60 Vbeta and 13 Jbeta primers. Generated by immunoSEQ multiplex PCR, the TCRdb table keeps only in-frame clones and is missing some. The data hold about 190,000 clones, with about four fifths observed a single time. CDR3 length: 15 amino acids. Germline values: CDR1 ENHRY, CDR2 SYGVKD. Turning to this clone: Antigen unknown.

The sequenced material came from PBMCs. The origin of this receptor is a boy aged 5-17 years in good health and CMV-seronegative. The chain has TRBV10-3 and TRBJ2-6, with TRBD2 matching 7 bases. The DNA of the CDR3 is TGTGCTTCTTTGGGAGGGTCCGCTGGGGCCAACGTCCTGACTTTC. This gives the protein CASLGGSAGANVLTF.